The 26 T cell receptor beta chains listed next were all sequenced from one sample in a study of T cells of healthy individuals. MiXCR was run by TCRdb on the 5' RACE reads, yielding one entry per CDR3 protein. The sample has 85,000 to 100,000 distinct CDR3 sequences; approximately 18% are singletons. The receptors come from a human donor in good health.

This clonotype appeared a few times. This chain links TRBV5-1 with TRBJ1-6, with D unresolved. Germline lookup yields CDR1 SGHRS and CDR2 YFSETQ. Trimming took off 3 bases at V and 3 bases at J, with 13 bases between the two ends. This CDR3 has 16 residues. The CDR3: CASSYGDWGYNSPLHF. CDR3 DNA: TGCGCCAGCAGCTACGGCGACTGGGGCTATAATTCACCCCTCCACTTT.

This clonotype was detected only a few times. The chain uses TRBV29-1 and TRBJ2-3; D assignment may be TRBD1 or TRBD2 (6 bases each). V shed 5 bases and J shed 0 bases, with 15 bases lying between them. This CDR3 is 15 amino acids long. CDR1 is SQVTM, CDR2 ANQGSEA, per germline. CDR3 nucleotides: TGCAGCGTTCGCCCGGGGGCAACTAGCACAGATACGCAGTATTTT. This encodes CSVRPGATSTDTQYF.

This clonotype came up many times. This rearrangement joins TRBV4-3 to TRBJ1-4; D ambiguous. V was shortened by 1 base and J by 3 bases, with 12 bases between the two germline ends. Germline V gives CDR1 LGHNA, CDR2 YSLEER. CDR3 length equals 16 residues. CDR3 DNA: TGCGCCAGCAGCCAAGCGTCATTTCTTTCTAATGAAAAACTGTTTTTT. Translation: CASSQASFLSNEKLFF.

The chain links TRBV4-3 to TRBJ2-3; no clear D. The CDR3 length is 14 residues. Trimming removed 0 bases at V and 0 bases at J, with 4 bases between. The V gene's germline CDR1 is LGHNA and CDR2 YSLEER. The CDR3 sequence is CASSQDSSTDTQYF. The DNA of the CDR3 is TGCGCCAGCAGCCAAGACTCGAGCACAGATACGCAGTATTTT.

The rearrangement uses TRBV6-5 and TRBJ2-1; no clear D. This CDR3 has 15 amino acids. The V end was cut by 2 bases, the J end by 2 bases, with 10 bases between. CDR1 MNHEY and CDR2 SVGAGI come from the germline V gene. CDR3 nucleotide sequence: TGTGCCAGCAGTTACGGGGTTTCCACCTACAATGAGCAGTTCTTC. This codes for CASSYGVSTYNEQFF.

There are a few counts of this clonotype. This sequence joins TRBV6-1 and TRBJ1-3; TRBD1 is a possible D gene (6 bases). In germline, CDR1 is MNHNS, CDR2 SASEGT. Trimming left V 5 bases short and J 4 bases short, with 15 bases between. This CDR3 has 15 amino acids. CDR3: CASSQNGGDGNTIYF. As DNA, the CDR3 is TGTGCCAGCAGTCAGAACGGGGGCGACGGAAACACCATATATTTT.

The chain employs TRBV28 and TRBJ2-3; 9 bases align to TRBD1. V dropped 3 bases and J dropped 4; count of bases not matched to a gene: 8. Germline V lookup: CDR1 MDHEN, CDR2 SYDVKM. The CDR3 runs to 16 residues. CDR3 nucleotide sequence: TGTGCCAGCAGTTTGTCTGGACAGGGGTGGGCAGATACGCAGTATTTT. Translation gives CASSLSGQGWADTQYF.

CDR3 in amino acids: CASSLTGRRETQYF. The DNA of the CDR3 is TGTGCCAGCAGTTTAACAGGGAGAAGGGAGACCCAGTACTTC. V usage is TRBV2 and J usage is TRBJ2-5; D perhaps matches TRBD1 (6 bases). Germline V lookup: CDR1 SNHLY, CDR2 FYNNEI. There are 14 residues in the CDR3. V lost 5 bases to trimming and J lost 5 bases, with 15 bases between them.

This sequence joins TRBV7-3 and TRBJ2-1, with 8 positions matching TRBD1. The CDR3 contains 14 residues. The germline V gene has CDR1 SGHTA and CDR2 FQGTGA. Losses at the gene ends were 5 bases for V and 6 bases for J; bases not matched to a gene: 6. The CDR3 sequence: CASSLTGAGNEQFF. As DNA, the CDR3 is TGTGCCAGCAGCCTGACAGGGGCTGGCAATGAGCAGTTCTTC.

There are a few counts of this clonotype. The chain carries TRBV28 and TRBJ1-2; D possibly corresponds to TRBD1 (6 bases). V dropped 5 bases and J dropped 3 bases, with 10 bases sitting between them. Germline lookup yields CDR1 MDHEN and CDR2 SYDVKM. This CDR3 spans 13 amino acids. The CDR3 spells CASSRQDYYGYTF. The CDR3 region has the DNA TGTGCCAGCAGTCGACAGGACTACTATGGCTACACCTTC.

The chain joins TRBV4-1 to TRBJ2-7, with 7 nucleotides matching TRBD1. In germline, CDR1 is MGHRA, CDR2 YSYEKL. CDR3 size: 13 residues. Trimming at V came to 3 bases and at J to 5 bases, leaving 4 bases not matched to a gene. DNA of the CDR3: TGCGCCAGCAGCCATGCAGACAGGGACGAGCAGTACTTC. Its protein is CASSHADRDEQYF.

The chain uses TRBV20-1 and TRBJ2-3, with D possibly matching TRBD2 (6 bases). From germline, CDR1 is DFQATT and CDR2 SNEGSKA (reference sequence). Trimming removed 1 base at V and 3 bases at J, with 11 bases between. This CDR3 region has 14 residues. CDR3: CSARAGGGTDTQYF. CDR3 nucleotide sequence: TGCAGTGCTAGAGCCGGGGGTGGTACAGATACGCAGTATTTT.

The gene calls are TRBV20-1 and TRBJ2-7; D unclear. The CDR3 length is 13 residues. Trimming cost V 4 bases and J 0 bases, with 10 bases left between them. Germline V gives CDR1 DFQATT, CDR2 SNEGSKA (reference sequence). CDR3 sequence reads: CSAKAQLSYEQYF. The CDR3 DNA follows: TGCAGTGCTAAGGCGCAACTCTCCTACGAGCAGTACTTC.

This sequence joins TRBV5-6 and TRBJ2-5; D gene ambiguous. Germline assignment: CDR1 SGHDT and CDR2 YYEEEE. This CDR3 has 11 amino acids. The V gene lost 3 bases and the J gene lost 4 bases, with 4 bases spanning the gap. In DNA form, the CDR3 reads TGTGCCAGCAGCTGGGCAGAGACCCAGTACTTC. It encodes CASSWAETQYF.

This clonotype was counted between two and nine times. The chain joins TRBV28 to TRBJ2-7; D call uncertain. The V and J ends lost 7 bases and 2 bases respectively, with 15 bases between them. Germline CDR1 is MDHEN and CDR2 is SYDVKM. The CDR3 is 14 residues long. This chain's CDR3 is CASTPGFRTYEQYF. The CDR3, as DNA: TGTGCCAGCACCCCAGGATTCCGAACCTACGAGCAGTACTTC.

This clonotype was recorded many times. The CDR3 reads CASSVARDRSTDTQYF. The CDR3 nucleotides are TGTGCCAGCAGCGTAGCAAGGGATCGAAGCACAGATACGCAGTATTTT. The chain couples TRBV9 to TRBJ2-3, with D unclear. CDR3 length equals 16 residues. V lost 0 bases, J lost 0 bases, and 11 bases lay in between. Germline-derived CDR1 and CDR2 are SGDLS and YYNGEE.

This clonotype was counted at least ten times. The chain combines TRBV5-1 with TRBJ2-7, with 9 bases fitting TRBD2. CDR3 size: 14 residues. V trimming: 6 bases; J trimming: 4 bases; junction bases outside the gene matches: 8. Germline CDR1 and CDR2: SGHRS and YFSETQ. CDR3 amino acids: CASTHSGSSYEQYF. The CDR3 nucleotides read TGCGCCAGCACACATAGCGGGAGTAGTTACGAGCAGTACTTC.

The V and J genes are TRBV6-6 and TRBJ2-3; weak D call: TRBD2 (7 bases). The CDR3 extends over 16 amino acids. Trimming pared 7 bases from V and 0 bases from J, leaving 17 bases between. Germline V gene sequence: CDR1 MNHNY, CDR2 SVGAGI (reference sequence). The CDR3 is CASTPLGGHSTDTQYF. In DNA form, the CDR3 reads TGTGCCAGCACCCCCCTCGGGGGGCACAGCACAGATACGCAGTATTTT.

In this sample, this clonotype turned up a few times. CDR3 sequence: CASSRKEGTGGYNEQFF. CDR3 nucleotides: TGCGCCAGCAGCCGTAAGGAGGGGACAGGGGGCTACAATGAGCAGTTCTTC. The V call is TRBV4-3, the J call TRBJ2-1; 11 bases agree with TRBD1. The CDR3 covers 17 residues. The J segment lost 3 bases and the V segment lost 4 bases, leaving 8 bases of the junction unmatched. Germline lookup yields CDR1 LGHNA and CDR2 YSLEER.

This clonotype was seen a handful of times. This rearrangement joins TRBV29-1 to TRBJ2-3, with D maybe TRBD1 (6 bases). The CDR3 consists of 12 residues. Deletions cut 4 bases from V and 6 bases from J, with 11 bases between. Germline CDR1 SQVTM, CDR2 ANQGSEA. CDR3 DNA: TGCAGCGTTGTCCCAGGGGCGGATACGCAGTATTTT. This gives the protein CSVVPGADTQYF.

This clonotype has only a few counts. The genes are TRBV6-1 and TRBJ1-1; D perhaps matches TRBD1 (5 bases). Per the germline V gene, CDR1 is MNHNS and CDR2 is SASEGT. This CDR3 spans 14 amino acids. V lost 6 bases and J lost 0, with 11 bases in between. The CDR3, as DNA: TGTGCCAGCAGCCTAGGGACGGTGAACACTGAAGCTTTCTTT. Its protein is CASSLGTVNTEAFF.

The chain recombines TRBV2 with TRBJ1-4, with D uncertain. Between the trimmed V and J ends, which lost 5 bases and 7 bases, there was a span of 14 bases. This CDR3 is built from 14 residues. Germline CDR1 and CDR2: SNHLY and FYNNEI. The CDR3 coding sequence is TGTGCCAGCAGTAGGACCACTTCAGTTGAAAAACTGTTTTTT. It encodes CASSRTTSVEKLFF.

The chain is built from TRBV6-5 and TRBJ2-4; 11 bases align to TRBD2. After removal of 5 bases from V and 6 bases from J, the junction contained 12 bases not matched to a gene. This CDR3 is built from 17 residues. CDR1 and CDR2 from the germline V gene are MNHEY and SVGAGI. The CDR3: CASSLLAGAAGVNIQYF. The CDR3 DNA reads as TGTGCCAGCAGTCTACTAGCGGGAGCCGCCGGGGTAAACATTCAGTACTTC.

Of note for this clonotype: This clone may be a read error of a much larger clone one base away. The V and J genes are TRBV2 and TRBJ2-5, with TRBD1 as a possible D gene (5 bases). In germline, CDR1 is SNHLY, CDR2 FYNNEI. The CDR3 spans 13 residues. The CDR3 nucleotides read TGTGTCAGCAGTGAACGGCAGGGAGAGACCCAGTACTTC. It encodes CVSSERQGETQYF.

V usage is TRBV7-2 and J usage is TRBJ2-1; D may be TRBD2 (5 bases). The CDR3 has 14 amino acids. Trimming took 5 bases from V and 9 from J, leaving 17 bases between them. Germline V gene sequence: CDR1 SGHTA, CDR2 FQGNSA. The CDR3 coding sequence is TGTGCCAGCAGCCCTTTCGGGGAAGCGAGTGAGCAGTTCTTC. This encodes CASSPFGEASEQFF.

Many counts were recorded for this clonotype. The chain uses TRBV29-1 and TRBJ1-2; 12 bases map to TRBD1. Germline V lookup: CDR1 SQVTM, CDR2 ANQGSEA. V trimming: 7 bases; J trimming: 3 bases; junction bases outside the gene matches: 3. CDR3 length: 13 amino acids. The CDR3: CSAGQGADYGYTF. CDR3 nucleotides: TGCAGCGCGGGACAGGGGGCCGACTATGGCTACACCTTC. The variable domain in full, with the rest retrieved from reference TRBV29-1 and TRBJ1-2, is SAVISQKPSRDICQRGTSLTIQCQVDSQVTMMFWYRQQPGQSLTLIATANQGSEATYESGFVIDKFPISRPNLTFSTLTVSNMSPEDSSIYLCSAGQGADYGYTFGSGTRLTVV.